These 5 T cell receptor beta chains came from one sample sequenced in a study of tissue T cells after allogeneic stem cell transplantation. This table comes from immunoSEQ multiplex PCR, and its TCRdb copy is limited to in-frame clones, with some not included. This sample carries approximately 45,000 clones, roughly 73% of them seen once, and the ten largest clones take around 0.5%. The specimen was sorted cells pooled from one or two spleens. These receptors were taken from a pool of C57BL/6 mice in good health.

Remarks on this clone: Gene names and germline refer to mouse. The read ends 1 residue early relative to the CDR3; the germline J gene fills the gap. V and J are TRBV3 and TRBJ1-5, with a possible D match to TRBD1 (5 bases). The CDR3 is made up of 13 amino acids. V lost 5 bases to trimming and J lost 1 base, with 6 bases between them. Germline-derived CDR1 and CDR2 are SNHLY and FYNGKV (reference sequence). The covered CDR3 bases are TGTGCCAGCAGCCGGGACAACAACCAGGCTCCGCTT. Protein: CASSRDNNQAPL. The full CDR3 protein is CASSRDNNQAPLF.

Concerning this clone itself: The listed genes are named as in mouse. Sequencing ends 1 residue short of the CDR3 end; the germline J gene provides the rest. V is TRBV13-1 and J is TRBJ2-7, with 10 nucleotides matching TRBD2. The CDR3 contains 16 residues. The V gene's germline CDR1 is NSHNY and CDR2 SYGAGN. The trim removed 3 bases at V and 2 bases at J, leaving 8 bases unmatched. The CDR3 bases that were read are TGTGCCAGCAGTGTACCCACTGGGGGGGGAACCTATGAACAGTAC. This translates into CASSVPTGGGTYEQY. The whole CDR3 protein is CASSVPTGGGTYEQYF.

This clone appeared once. Gene names denote mouse genes. The CDR3 is cut off 1 residue early in the read; its end comes from the germline J gene. The chain carries TRBV12-1 and TRBJ2-5; 9 bases agree with TRBD2. The CDR3 consists of 15 residues. V lost 0 bases and J lost 7; bases outside the gene matches: 7. Germline values: CDR1 SGHSN, CDR2 HYEKVE. Incomplete CDR3 DNA: TGTGCCAGCTCTCTCGAACTGGGGGGAGGATACACCCAGTAC. Protein product: CASSLELGGGYTQY. The CDR3 in full is CASSLELGGGYTQYF.

In the case of this clone: All gene names here are mouse names. Read sequence stops 1 residue before the CDR3 end, and the germline J gene provides the missing end. The V and J genes are TRBV13-2 and TRBJ2-7; 12 bases map to TRBD2. With V trimmed by 0 bases and J by 0 bases, 7 bases remained unmatched. The length of the CDR3 is 18 residues. CDR1 and CDR2 (germline): NNHNN, SYGAGS (reference sequence). CDR3 DNA (partial): TGTGCCAGCGGTGATGCAGACTGGGGGGGCGCAAGCTCCTATGAACAGTAC. Protein sequence: CASGDADWGGASSYEQY. The CDR3, in full, reads CASGDADWGGASSYEQYF.

Regarding this clone: Gene names and germline refer to mouse. The read finishes 1 residue shy of the CDR3 end, and the germline J gene is used to complete it. V is TRBV16 and J is TRBJ1-2, with D possibly TRBD1 on 6 matching bases. The CDR3 runs to 15 residues. Germline lookup yields CDR1 SGHSA and CDR2 FRNQAP. Trimming left V 0 bases short and J 0 bases short, with 8 bases between. The part of the CDR3 DNA that was read is TGTGCAAGCAGCTTAGAGGCAGGGGCAAACTCCGACTACACC. It translates to CASSLEAGANSDYT. The complete CDR3 sequence is CASSLEAGANSDYTF.